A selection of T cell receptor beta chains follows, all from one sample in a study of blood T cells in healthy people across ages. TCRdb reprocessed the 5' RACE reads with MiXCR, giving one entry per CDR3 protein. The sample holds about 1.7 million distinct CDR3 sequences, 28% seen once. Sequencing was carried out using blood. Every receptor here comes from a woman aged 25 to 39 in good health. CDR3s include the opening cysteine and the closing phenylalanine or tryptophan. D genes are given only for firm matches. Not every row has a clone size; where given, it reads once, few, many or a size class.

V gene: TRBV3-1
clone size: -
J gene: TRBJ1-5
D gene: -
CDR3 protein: CASNQGWSNQPQHF
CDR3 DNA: TGTGCCAGCAACCAAGGGTGGAGCAATCAGCCCCAGCATTTT

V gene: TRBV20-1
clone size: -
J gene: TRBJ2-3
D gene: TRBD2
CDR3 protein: CSAILLTSGGKTSTDTQYF
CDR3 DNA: TGCAGTGCTATCCTACTGACTAGCGGGGGGAAAACTAGCACAGATACGCAGTATTTT

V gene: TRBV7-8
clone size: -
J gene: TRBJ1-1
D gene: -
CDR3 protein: CASSLVRRNTEAFF
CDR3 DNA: TGTGCCAGCAGCTTAGTCCGGCGGAACACTGAAGCTTTCTTT

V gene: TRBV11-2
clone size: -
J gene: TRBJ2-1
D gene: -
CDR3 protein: CASSLGGGRQNEQFF
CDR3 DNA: TGTGCCAGCAGCTTAGGAGGCGGGCGTCAAAATGAGCAGTTCTTC

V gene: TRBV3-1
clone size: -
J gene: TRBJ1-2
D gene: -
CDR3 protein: CASRSQEVGYTF
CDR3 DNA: TGTGCCAGCAGGAGCCAAGAAGTTGGCTACACCTTC

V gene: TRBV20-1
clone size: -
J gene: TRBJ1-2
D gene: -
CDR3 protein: CSARDGMGPDGYTF
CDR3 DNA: TGCAGTGCTAGAGATGGAATGGGGCCCGATGGCTACACCTTC

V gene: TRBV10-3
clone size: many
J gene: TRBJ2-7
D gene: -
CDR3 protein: CAISVSLSGPGRLYEQYF
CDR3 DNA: TGTGCCATCAGTGTATCCTTATCTGGGCCAGGTCGCCTCTACGAGCAGTACTTC

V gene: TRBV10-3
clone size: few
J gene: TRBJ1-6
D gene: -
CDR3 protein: CAISGSVNNSPLHF
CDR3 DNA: TGTGCCATCAGTGGGTCAGTCAATAATTCACCCCTCCACTTT

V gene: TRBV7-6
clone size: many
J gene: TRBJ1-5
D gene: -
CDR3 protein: CASSLARSNQPQHF
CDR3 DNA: TGTGCCAGCAGCTTAGCGCGTAGTAATCAGCCCCAGCATTTT

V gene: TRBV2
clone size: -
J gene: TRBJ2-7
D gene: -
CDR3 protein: CASSVEIASEQYF
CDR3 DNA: TGTGCCAGCAGTGTAGAGATTGCGAGTGAGCAGTACTTC

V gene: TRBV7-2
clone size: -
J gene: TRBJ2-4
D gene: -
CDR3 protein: CASSTGWEQYF
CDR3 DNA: TGTGCCAGCAGCACCGGGTGGGAGCAGTACTTC

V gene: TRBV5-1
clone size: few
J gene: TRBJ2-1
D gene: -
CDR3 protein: CASSLWAELTYNEQFF
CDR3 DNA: TGCGCCAGCAGCCTATGGGCAGAACTAACCTACAATGAGCAGTTCTTC

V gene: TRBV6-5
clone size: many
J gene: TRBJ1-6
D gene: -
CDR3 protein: CASSYGQYNSPLHF
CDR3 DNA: TGTGCCAGCAGTTACGGGCAATATAATTCACCCCTCCACTTT

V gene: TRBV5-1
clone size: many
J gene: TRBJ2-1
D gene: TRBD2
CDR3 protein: CASSSGLAEMGNEQFF
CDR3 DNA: TGCGCCAGCAGCTCGGGACTAGCGGAGATGGGGAATGAGCAGTTCTTC

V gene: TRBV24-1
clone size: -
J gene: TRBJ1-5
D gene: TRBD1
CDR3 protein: CATSDPGQGADQPQHF
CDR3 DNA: TGTGCCACCAGTGACCCGGGACAGGGAGCTGATCAGCCCCAGCATTTT

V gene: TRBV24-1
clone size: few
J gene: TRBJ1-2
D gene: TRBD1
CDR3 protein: CATSERDSTYGYTF
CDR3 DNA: TGTGCCACCAGTGAGAGGGACAGCACGTATGGCTACACCTTC

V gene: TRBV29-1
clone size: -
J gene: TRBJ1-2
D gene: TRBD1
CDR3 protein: CSVEDATGGSYGYTF
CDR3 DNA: TGCAGCGTTGAAGATGCCACAGGGGGATCCTACGGCTACACCTTC

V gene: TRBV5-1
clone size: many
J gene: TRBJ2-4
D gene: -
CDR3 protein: CASSLISGPKNIQYF
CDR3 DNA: TGCGCCAGCAGCTTGATCTCGGGGCCCAAAAACATTCAGTACTTC

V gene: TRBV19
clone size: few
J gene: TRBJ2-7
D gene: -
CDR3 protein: CASPFYEQYF
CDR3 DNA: TGTGCCTCCCCCTTCTACGAGCAGTACTTC

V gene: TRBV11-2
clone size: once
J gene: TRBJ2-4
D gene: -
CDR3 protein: CASSLVMGGPGIQYF
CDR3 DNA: TGTGCCAGCAGCTTAGTTATGGGGGGGCCTGGGATTCAGTACTTC

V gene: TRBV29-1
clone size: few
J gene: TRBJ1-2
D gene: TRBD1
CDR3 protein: CSVEASGGAGDNYGYTF
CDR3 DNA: TGCAGCGTTGAAGCCTCAGGGGGCGCGGGGGATAACTATGGCTACACCTTC

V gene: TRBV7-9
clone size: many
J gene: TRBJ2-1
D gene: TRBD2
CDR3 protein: CASSSRDVAGEEQFF
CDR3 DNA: TGTGCCAGCAGCTCTCGTGACGTTGCGGGAGAGGAGCAGTTCTTC

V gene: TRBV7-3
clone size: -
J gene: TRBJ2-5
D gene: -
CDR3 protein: CASSLTRGGQETQYF
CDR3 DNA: TGTGCCAGCAGCTTAACCCGAGGGGGGCAAGAGACCCAGTACTTC

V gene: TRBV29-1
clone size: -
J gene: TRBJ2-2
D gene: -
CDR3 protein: CSVEDLGGELFF
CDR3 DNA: TGCAGCGTTGAAGATCTGGGCGGGGAGCTGTTTTTT

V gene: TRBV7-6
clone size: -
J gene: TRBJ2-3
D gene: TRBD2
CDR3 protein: CASSFRGGLGTDTQYF
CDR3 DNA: TGTGCCAGCAGCTTTCGCGGGGGGCTAGGCACAGATACGCAGTATTTT

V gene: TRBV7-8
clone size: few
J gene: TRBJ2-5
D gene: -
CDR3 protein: CASSSVRQETQYF
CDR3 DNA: TGTGCCAGCAGCTCAGTTAGGCAAGAGACCCAGTACTTC

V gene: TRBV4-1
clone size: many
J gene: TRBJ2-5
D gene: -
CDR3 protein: CASSQTGAFTQETQYF
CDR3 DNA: TGCGCCAGCAGCCAAACAGGCGCGTTCACACAAGAGACCCAGTACTTC

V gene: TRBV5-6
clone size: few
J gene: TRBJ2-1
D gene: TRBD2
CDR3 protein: CASRKSGGLSYNEQFF
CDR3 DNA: TGTGCCAGCAGGAAAAGCGGGGGTTTATCCTACAATGAGCAGTTCTTC

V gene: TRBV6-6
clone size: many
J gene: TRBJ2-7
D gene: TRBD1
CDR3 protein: CASTVDRASYEQYF
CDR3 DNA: TGTGCCAGCACCGTGGACAGGGCCTCCTACGAGCAGTACTTC

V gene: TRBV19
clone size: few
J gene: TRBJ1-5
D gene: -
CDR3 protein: CASKGRARRGDQPQHF
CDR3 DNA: TGTGCCAGTAAGGGTCGGGCGCGCAGGGGAGATCAGCCCCAGCATTTT

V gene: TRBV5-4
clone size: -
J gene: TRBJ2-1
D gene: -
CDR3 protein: CASSLADWEEQFF
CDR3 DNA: TGTGCCAGCAGCTTGGCCGACTGGGAAGAGCAGTTCTTC

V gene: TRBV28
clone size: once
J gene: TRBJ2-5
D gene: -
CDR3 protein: CASNLRQVETQYF
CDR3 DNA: TGTGCCAGCAACCTTAGACAAGTAGAGACCCAGTACTTC

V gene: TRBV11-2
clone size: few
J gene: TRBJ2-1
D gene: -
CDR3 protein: CASSPQGRDYNEQFF
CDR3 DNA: TGTGCCAGCAGCCCCCAGGGGCGGGACTACAATGAGCAGTTCTTC